A single T cell receptor (beta chain) is shown here with its context. Its antigen remains unknown. Between the trimmed V and J ends, which lost 2 bases and 5 bases, there was a span of 9 bases. Per the germline V gene, CDR1 is MNHEY and CDR2 is SMNVEV (reference sequence). This CDR3 spans 13 amino acids. The data originate from a study of CD8 T cells in Susac syndrome. From blood CD8+ and CD4+ T cells, the TCR beta chain was sequenced. Controls were healthy donors chosen to match patients in age and sex. TEMRA cells were FACS-enriched, and CD8+ and CD4+ T cells were isolated negatively. Random hexamers primed reverse transcription of about 0.45 to 1 ug RNA. Each CDR3 protein is one row after TCRdb ran MiXCR on the immunoSEQ multiplex PCR reads. Of 130,000 to 150,000 distinct CDR3 sequences detected, about 93% appear once; the ten largest clones hold roughly 0.27%. Study results and limitations: The relatively small number of individuals in the TCR sequencing and HLA analysis was acknowledged by the study.

Source material: CD8+ T cells from PBMCs. The chain combines TRBV27 with TRBJ2-5, with D unclear. The receptor comes from a human donor in good health. CDR3 sequence reads: CASSLGLWETQYF. The DNA of the CDR3 is TGTGCCAGCAGTTTAGGATTGTGGGAGACCCAGTACTTC.